Presented here are 23 T cell receptor beta chains from one specimen sequenced in a study of cytomegalovirus exposure and HLA in healthy donors (dated by TCRdb to 2016 to 2017). Libraries were constructed by the immunoSEQ multiplex PCR assay. A mixture of 60 forward primers for TCR Vbeta segments and 13 reverse primers for TCR Jbeta segments was used in the multiplex PCR. TCRdb took over this immuneACCESS table, retaining in-frame rearrangements with V and J assigned. Such tables are incomplete; in checked studies, under half of the missing clones stem from an unresolved V gene, and the remainder is unexplained. In all, the sample holds some 150,000 clones, and roughly 79% of those were seen once. The ten biggest clones cover around 2% of the sample. The sample consisted of PBMCs. Receptors were obtained from a woman aged 25-40 years in good health and CMV-seropositive.

The V and J genes are TRBV27 and TRBJ1-2, with a tentative D call TRBD1 (6 bases). Germline loops: CDR1 MNHEY, CDR2 SMNVEV (reference sequence). The CDR3 extends over 19 amino acids. V was cut by 5 bases and J by 3 bases, with 28 bases left in between. The CDR3 DNA sequence: TGTGCCAGCAGTGAATATAGCCTCTCTCCCCGACAGGTAGACTATGGCTACACCTTC. Translation gives CASSEYSLSPRQVDYGYTF.

The chain couples TRBV4-3 to TRBJ1-6; 7 bases fit TRBD1. Germline-derived CDR1 and CDR2 are LGHNA and YSLEER. The CDR3 is 17 residues long. J was trimmed by 4 bases and V by 3 bases; bases with no gene match: 9. CDR3 in amino acids: CASSQNEGGQYNSPLHF. CDR3 bases: TGCGCCAGCAGCCAGAATGAAGGGGGCCAGTATAATTCACCCCTCCACTTT.

The chain carries TRBV10-2 and TRBJ1-1; the match to TRBD1 covers 7 bases. Germline V CDR1 and CDR2: WSHSY, SAAADI. Germline trimming cut 3 bases from V and 11 bases from J; bases unmatched to any gene: 6. CDR3 length: 12 residues. The CDR3 loop is CASSDGRGMAFF. CDR3 sequence (DNA): TGCGCCAGCAGTGACGGCAGGGGGATGGCTTTCTTT.

This clone has more than one count but fewer than ten. This chain connects TRBV13 to TRBJ1-1; 7 bases agree with TRBD1. Germline CDR1 reads PRHDT; CDR2 reads FYEKMQ (reference sequence). V shed 2 bases, J shed 7 bases, and the junction held 7 bases outside the gene matches. CDR3 size: 14 residues. The chain's CDR3 is CASSLRPGQIEAFF. The CDR3, as DNA: TGTGCCAGCAGCTTACGCCCGGGACAGATTGAAGCTTTCTTT.

The CDR3: CASSPTGGGYGYTF. DNA of the CDR3: TGTGCCAGCAGTCCGACAGGGGGAGGCTATGGCTACACCTTC. The chain couples TRBV27 to TRBJ1-2; the match to TRBD1 covers 9 bases. V dropped 5 bases and J dropped 4; count of bases not matched to a gene: 5. Germline CDR1 is MNHEY and CDR2 is SMNVEV (reference sequence). This CDR3 spans 14 amino acids.

The chain links TRBV27 to TRBJ1-1; D perhaps matches TRBD1 (5 bases). The ends were cut back, 10 bases at V and 3 bases at J, with 18 bases in the middle. The CDR3 runs to 14 residues. Looked up from germline, CDR1 is MNHEY and CDR2 is SMNVEV (reference sequence). In nucleotides, the CDR3 is TGTGCCACCCAGGAGCGGGGCTTGCACACTGAAGCTTTCTTT. Its protein is CATQERGLHTEAFF.

The chain couples TRBV5-1 to TRBJ2-3; 11 bases align to TRBD2. The V segment lost 2 bases and the J segment 6 bases; nucleotides outside the gene matches: 8. The CDR3 extends over 16 amino acids. Germline values: CDR1 SGHRS, CDR2 YFSETQ. CDR3 coding DNA: TGCGCCAGCAGCTTCAAAGGGACTAGCGGACTTGATACGCAGTATTTT. Encoded protein: CASSFKGTSGLDTQYF.

J is TRBJ1-2 and V is TRBV29-1; TRBD1 is a possible D gene (5 bases). The V gene's germline CDR1 is SQVTM and CDR2 ANQGSEA. Between the trimmed V and J ends, which lost 1 base and 0 bases, there was a span of 24 bases. The CDR3 consists of 19 residues. The chain's CDR3 is CSVEGVRGKWGGPNYGYTF. Here the CDR3 DNA reads TGCAGCGTTGAAGGTGTTCGGGGAAAGTGGGGGGGACCTAACTATGGCTACACCTTC.

The genes are TRBV6-1 and TRBJ1-1, with TRBD1 matching 8 bases. Germline-derived CDR1 and CDR2 are MNHNS and SASEGT. The CDR3 has 14 residues. V was clipped by 5 bases and J by 4 bases; unmatched bases: 6. The CDR3 protein is CASSLDTGGTEAFF. As DNA, the CDR3 is TGTGCCAGCAGTCTAGACACAGGGGGCACTGAAGCTTTCTTT.

A word on this clone: At the DNA level, this CDR3 is encoded by other sequences in the same sample as well. The chain is built from TRBV27 and TRBJ1-5; D unclear. V lost 2 bases and J lost 0, with 8 bases in between. The CDR3 covers 15 residues. Germline lookup yields CDR1 MNHEY and CDR2 SMNVEV (reference sequence). Here the CDR3 reads CASSLAGSSNQPQHF. CDR3 coding DNA: TGTGCCAGCAGTTTAGCGGGGTCTAGCAATCAGCCCCAGCATTTT.

This chain links TRBV7-2 with TRBJ1-1, with 10 bases fitting TRBD1. Germline V gives CDR1 SGHTA, CDR2 FQGNSA. V shed 5 bases and J 4 bases; nucleotides not matched to a gene: 7. The CDR3 runs 15 residues. The CDR3 DNA follows: TGTGCCAGCAGCCCCCGACAGGGGGCGCCCACTGAAGCTTTCTTT. Protein sequence: CASSPRQGAPTEAFF.

This rearrangement joins TRBV2 to TRBJ1-5; D is possibly TRBD1 (5 bases). Per germline, CDR1 SNHLY and CDR2 FYNNEI. Deletions cut 2 bases from V and 6 bases from J, with 11 bases between. CDR3 size: 14 residues. The CDR3 bases are TGTGCCAGCAGTGAACGACAGTTGGGTCAGCCCCAGCATTTT. Protein: CASSERQLGQPQHF.

The sample holds a few counts of this clone. V is TRBV5-4 and J is TRBJ2-3, with 9 bases that match TRBD2. The CDR3 runs to 15 residues. V lost 2 bases, J lost 7 bases, and 8 bases stayed unmatched. Germline V CDR1 and CDR2: SGHNT, YYREEE (reference sequence). The CDR3 loop is CASSLAGGAINTQYF. CDR3 nucleotides: TGTGCCAGCAGCTTAGCGGGGGGCGCAATAAATACGCAGTATTTT.

This chain uses TRBV5-1 with TRBJ2-5; a weak D match, TRBD2 (6 bases). With the DNA end fitting TRBJ2-7 better, the J assignment may be wrong. The CDR3 covers 14 residues. Per the germline V gene, CDR1 is SGHRS and CDR2 is YFSETQ. The CDR3 DNA reads as TGCGCCAGCAGCTTAACCGGGACTCCCTACGAGCAGTACTTC. This sequence encodes CASSLTGTPYEQYF.

This clone was detected a few times. V gene TRBV4-3 combines with J gene TRBJ1-1; D is unresolved. This CDR3 has 14 residues. Trimming removed 0 bases at V and 0 bases at J, with 5 bases between. Germline CDR1 reads LGHNA; CDR2 reads YSLEER. The CDR3 is CASSQDRLNTEAFF. CDR3 coding DNA: TGCGCCAGCAGCCAAGACAGATTGAACACTGAAGCTTTCTTT.

The chain links TRBV7-2 to TRBJ2-1, with no clear D. The CDR3 consists of 10 residues. CDR1 and CDR2 from the germline V gene are SGHTA and FQGNSA. Trimming took 6 bases from V and 5 from J, leaving 2 bases between them. The CDR3 DNA reads as TGTGCCAGCAGTAACAATGAGCAGTTCTTC. As protein: CASSNNEQFF.

The chain uses TRBV15 and TRBJ2-2; 12 bases are a match to TRBD1. The CDR3 consists of 17 residues. After removal of 3 bases from V and 5 bases from J, the junction contained 7 bases not matched to a gene. Germline CDR1 LNHNV, CDR2 YYDKDF (reference sequence). CDR3 region: CATSRSGTGGFTGELFF. DNA for the CDR3: TGTGCCACCAGCAGGTCAGGGACAGGGGGCTTTACCGGGGAGCTGTTTTTT.

This clone has only one observation. The chain links TRBV28 to TRBJ1-1; D call uncertain. CDR1 is MDHEN, CDR2 SYDVKM, per germline. The CDR3 runs 12 residues. Between the trimmed V and J ends, which lost 11 bases and 7 bases, there was a span of 17 bases. This CDR3 is CAALGALSEAFF. The CDR3 DNA reads as TGTGCCGCCTTGGGAGCTTTAAGTGAAGCTTTCTTT.

This clone occurred a few times. This chain uses TRBV5-1 with TRBJ2-2; 11 nucleotides match TRBD1. J lost 5 bases, V lost 4 bases, and 19 bases had no gene match. Looked up from germline, CDR1 is SGHRS and CDR2 is YFSETQ. CDR3 length: 20 residues. The CDR3 is CASSDGQGANLFFTTGELFF. For the CDR3, the DNA is TGCGCCAGCAGCGACGGACAGGGGGCGAATTTATTTTTTACGACCGGGGAGCTGTTTTTT. Full variable domain (rest looked up from reference TRBV5-1 and TRBJ2-2): KAGVTQTPRYLIKTRGQQVTLSCSPISGHRSVSWYQQTPGQGLQFLFEYFSETQRNKGNFPGRFSGRQFSNSRSEMNVSTLELGDSALYLCASSDGQGANLFFTTGELFFGEGSRLTVL.

The V gene is TRBV19, the J gene TRBJ1-2; no reliable D call. This CDR3 comprises 14 residues. Trimming left V 9 bases short and J 3 bases short, with 17 bases between. Germline V gene data show CDR1 as LNHDA and CDR2 as SQIVND (reference sequence). The DNA for the CDR3 is TGTGCCAGGGGGATGATAAAGGGAGACTATGGCTACACCTTC. Translated: CARGMIKGDYGYTF.

This chain links TRBV2 with TRBJ2-7; weak D call: TRBD2 (6 bases). The V gene lost 0 bases and the J gene lost 3 bases, with 15 bases spanning the gap. CDR3 length: 16 amino acids. Germline V gives CDR1 SNHLY, CDR2 FYNNEI. The CDR3 loop is CASSEALGGVIYEQYF. CDR3 sequence (DNA): TGTGCCAGCAGTGAAGCGCTAGGAGGGGTCATCTACGAGCAGTACTTC.

V is TRBV29-1 and J is TRBJ1-2; TRBD1 matches 9 bases. V was clipped by 6 bases and J by 0 bases; unmatched bases: 14. This CDR3 has 17 amino acids. Germline CDR1 is SQVTM and CDR2 is ANQGSEA. The CDR3 sequence: CSVRTGTGYLANYGYTF. The CDR3, as DNA: TGCAGCGTCCGAACCGGGACAGGGTATTTAGCTAACTATGGCTACACCTTC.

The chain links TRBV19 to TRBJ1-2; TRBD1 aligns across 11 bases. Germline lookup yields CDR1 LNHDA and CDR2 SQIVND (reference sequence). Germline trimming cut 3 bases from V and 7 bases from J; bases unmatched to any gene: 1. CDR3 length: 13 residues. This chain's CDR3 is CASSIGTGGGYTF. CDR3 nucleotide sequence: TGTGCCAGTAGTATCGGGACAGGGGGTGGCTACACCTTC.